Listed below are T cell receptor beta chains from one sample, sequenced in a study of blood T cell repertoires in COVID-19. Produced via immunoSEQ multiplex PCR; TCRdb's table is partial and in-frame only. The sample lists some 270,000 clones; around 90% were seen once. The specimen sequenced was PBMCs or T cells enriched from blood (not recorded which). The receptors come from a woman under 40 with acute COVID-19. CDR3s include the opening cysteine and the closing phenylalanine or tryptophan. A D gene is named only where the DNA matches it firmly. Not every row has a clone size; where given, it reads once, few, many or a size class.

d_call | j_call | v_call | clone_size | cdr3_aa | cdr3_nt
- | TRBJ2-7 | TRBV4-1 | once | CASSPDMTGSYEQYF | TGCGCCAGCAGCCCCGACATGACCGGCTCCTACGAGCAGTACTTC
- | TRBJ2-2 | TRBV7-3 | - | CASSTSHSTGELFF | TGTGCCAGCAGCACATCTCACAGCACCGGGGAGCTGTTTTTT
TRBD1 | TRBJ2-7 | TRBV11-2 | - | CASSSQGTEGYEQYF | TGTGCCAGCAGTTCTCAAGGGACAGAGGGCTACGAGCAGTACTTC
- | TRBJ1-2 | TRBV6-1 | - | CASSDTQGTSNYGYTF | TGTGCCAGCAGTGATACTCAGGGAACCTCTAACTATGGCTACACCTTC
TRBD2 | TRBJ2-7 | TRBV7-8 | - | CASSRGLADSYEQYF | TGTGCCAGCAGCAGGGGACTAGCGGATTCCTACGAGCAGTACTTC
- | TRBJ2-3 | TRBV7-2 | - | CASSLVGTDTQYF | TGTGCCAGCAGCTTAGTAGGGACTGATACGCAGTATTTT
TRBD1 | TRBJ2-7 | TRBV6-1 | once | CASSEAGTGGEQYF | TGTGCCAGCAGTGAAGCGGGGACAGGCGGGGAGCAGTACTTC
TRBD2 | TRBJ2-5 | TRBV7-9 | - | CASSLSSGRGIETQYF | TGTGCCAGCAGTTTATCTAGCGGGAGGGGGATAGAGACCCAGTACTTC
TRBD2 | TRBJ2-2 | TRBV7-3 | - | CASSLDVTSGLNTGELFF | TGTGCCAGCAGTCTGGATGTGACTAGCGGGTTGAACACCGGGGAGCTGTTTTTT
- | TRBJ1-1 | TRBV19 | - | CASSGGSLNTEAFF | TGTGCCAGTAGTGGGGGGTCCTTGAACACTGAAGCTTTCTTT
TRBD1 | TRBJ2-7 | TRBV6-5 | - | CASQGVSYEQYF | TGTGCCAGCCAGGGGGTCTCCTACGAGCAGTACTTC
TRBD1 | TRBJ2-7 | TRBV7-8 | - | CASSLGQGGEQYF | TGTGCCAGCAGCTTAGGACAGGGCGGCGAGCAGTACTTC
- | TRBJ1-3 | TRBV3-1/TRBV3-2 | - | CASSQVTGNSGNTIYF | TGTGCCAGCAGCCAAGTTACAGGGAATTCGGGAAACACCATATATTTT
- | TRBJ2-2 | TRBV5-1 | - | CASSLMAGKNTGELFF | TGCGCCAGCAGCTTGATGGCAGGGAAGAACACCGGGGAGCTGTTTTTT
- | TRBJ1-1 | TRBV4-1 | - | CASSQANQGYTEAFF | TGCGCCAGCAGCCAAGCCAATCAGGGGTACACTGAAGCTTTCTTT
- | TRBJ2-7 | TRBV28 | - | CASSLRASPEWEQYF | TGTGCCAGCAGTTTACGCGCCTCCCCTGAATGGGAGCAGTACTTC
- | TRBJ2-7 | TRBV4-1 | - | CASSQGSGQTPEQYF | TGCGCCAGCAGCCAAGGTTCAGGCCAAACTCCCGAGCAGTACTTC
TRBD1 | TRBJ2-3 | TRBV18 | - | CASSAGGQGADTQYF | TGTGCCAGCTCAGCCGGCGGACAGGGGGCAGATACGCAGTATTTT
- | TRBJ1-1 | TRBV12-3/TRBV12-4 | once | CASTYGGEAFF | TGTGCCAGCACTTACGGAGGCGAAGCTTTCTTT
TRBD1 | TRBJ2-7 | TRBV5-4 | - | CASRHQGQLYEQYF | TGTGCCAGCAGACATCAGGGACAGTTATACGAGCAGTACTTC
- | TRBJ2-3 | TRBV27 | - | CASNDRPTSTDTQYF | TGTGCCAGCAATGACAGACCTACTAGCACAGATACGCAGTATTTT
TRBD1 | TRBJ2-7 | TRBV7-3 | - | CASSPGTGSYEQYF | TGTGCCAGCAGCCCGGGGACAGGGTCTTACGAGCAGTACTTC
TRBD2 | TRBJ2-7 | TRBV27 | - | CASPLRGHSGTKYEQYF | TGTGCCAGCCCACTACGGGGCCATAGCGGGACCAAGTACGAGCAGTACTTC
TRBD2 | TRBJ2-3 | TRBV7-6 | - | CASSLGLAGATDTQYF | TGTGCCAGCAGCTTGGGACTAGCGGGAGCCACAGATACGCAGTATTTT
- | TRBJ2-7 | TRBV7-3 | - | CASSSLSSYEQYF | TGTGCCAGCAGCTCCTTGAGCTCCTACGAGCAGTACTTC
TRBD1 | TRBJ2-7 | TRBV18 | - | CASSPGQDTYEQYF | TGTGCCAGCTCTCCAGGACAGGACACCTACGAGCAGTACTTC
TRBD2 | TRBJ2-7 | TRBV30 | - | CAWRGLAGGPHSYEQYF | TGTGCCTGGAGGGGACTAGCGGGAGGCCCCCACTCCTACGAGCAGTACTTC
TRBD1 | TRBJ1-4 | TRBV7-9 | - | CASSLKDPAGGGEKLFF | TGTGCCAGCAGCTTAAAGGATCCGGCAGGGGGCGGTGAAAAACTGTTTTTT
- | TRBJ1-4 | TRBV24-1 | once | CATSDSDPGTNNEKLFF | TGTGCCACCAGTGATTCCGACCCCGGGACAAATAATGAAAAACTGTTTTTT
TRBD1 | TRBJ2-3 | TRBV5-4 | - | CASSWGPDRAITDTQYF | TGTGCCAGCAGTTGGGGGCCTGACAGGGCAATCACAGATACGCAGTATTTT
TRBD1 | TRBJ1-5 | TRBV30 | - | CAWSTGGIQPQHF | TGTGCCTGGAGCACAGGGGGCATACAGCCCCAGCATTTT
TRBD2 | TRBJ2-1 | TRBV5-5 | - | CASSDLPGLGSYNEQFF | TGTGCCAGCAGCGACTTACCGGGACTAGGCTCCTACAATGAGCAGTTCTTC
- | TRBJ2-3 | TRBV4-1 | - | CASSQDDRKADTQYF | TGCGCCAGCAGCCAAGATGACAGAAAGGCAGATACGCAGTATTTT
- | TRBJ2-3 | TRBV7-9 | - | CASSLQTGLSTDTQYF | TGTGCCAGCAGTCTACAGACAGGCCTTTCCACAGATACGCAGTATTTT
TRBD2 | TRBJ2-1 | TRBV4-3 | once | CASSQDGLAGYNEQFF | TGCGCCAGCAGCCAAGATGGGCTAGCGGGCTACAATGAGCAGTTCTTC
TRBD2 | TRBJ2-3 | TRBV9 | - | CASSTLAGAPTDTQYF | TGTGCCAGCAGCACCCTAGCGGGCGCGCCGACAGATACGCAGTATTTT
TRBD1 | TRBJ1-1 | TRBV7-9 | - | CASSPGQGARVEAFF | TGTGCCAGCAGCCCGGGACAGGGGGCGAGAGTTGAAGCTTTCTTT
- | TRBJ2-1 | TRBV11-1 | - | CASSLRAAVDNEQFF | TGTGCCAGCAGCTTGCGAGCGGCCGTAGATAATGAGCAGTTCTTC
- | TRBJ1-3 | TRBV28 | - | CASTSRGLSGNTIYF | TGTGCCAGCACCTCGCGGGGCCTCTCTGGAAACACCATATATTTT
TRBD2 | TRBJ2-5 | TRBV6-4 | - | CASSPSPGGETQYF | TGTGCCAGCAGTCCCTCTCCGGGGGGGGAGACCCAGTACTTC
TRBD2 | TRBJ2-1 | TRBV7-2 | once | CASNSRLAGVEQFF | TGTGCCAGCAACTCGAGACTAGCGGGAGTGGAGCAGTTCTTC
TRBD2 | TRBJ2-2 | TRBV7-8 | - | CASSSRLTSVNTGELFF | TGTGCCAGCAGCTCCCGTCTGACTAGCGTGAACACCGGGGAGCTGTTTTTT
TRBD1 | TRBJ1-5 | TRBV4-1 | once | CASSQEATGVHQPQHF | TGCGCCAGCAGCCAGGAAGCAACAGGGGTCCATCAGCCCCAGCATTTT
- | TRBJ1-2 | TRBV29-1 | - | CSVEDRGFYGYTF | TGCAGCGTTGAAGATCGGGGGTTCTATGGCTACACCTTC
- | TRBJ2-7 | TRBV20-1 | - | CSALRTPEQYF | TGCAGTGCCTTAAGGACACCCGAGCAGTACTTC
- | TRBJ2-1 | TRBV12-5 | - | CASGLTGEYAGEQFF | TGTGCTAGTGGTTTAACGGGGGAGTATGCTGGTGAGCAGTTCTTC
TRBD1 | TRBJ1-2 | TRBV14 | - | CASSQSRQLGGTDVLDGYTF | TGTGCCAGCAGCCAAAGCCGGCAGCTGGGCGGGACAGATGTCCTCGATGGCTACACCTTC
- | TRBJ2-1 | TRBV9 | - | CASSPGRGAYNEQFF | TGTGCCAGCAGCCCCGGCCGGGGGGCTTACAATGAGCAGTTCTTC